This T cell receptor beta chain was profiled in a study of T cell changes during pregnancy in multiple sclerosis (dated by TCRdb to about 2019). With regard to the full study: The study looked at changes in the T cell repertoire across pregnancy in women with multiple sclerosis.

CDR1 is given as SGDLS and CDR2 as YYNGEE, both from the germline V gene. V drops 5 bases and J drops 5 bases, leaving 19 bases in between. The CDR3 covers 16 residues, taking in both the cysteine and the phenylalanine. The sequence is cut down to CDR3 DNA, 48 bases in frame from base 1. A word on this clone: No cognate antigen has been identified for it. It has no much larger one-base neighbor in the sample; base qualities were not kept.

The method behind the library was the immunoSEQ multiplex PCR assay. TCRdb took over this immuneACCESS table, retaining in-frame rearrangements with V and J assigned. Such tables are incomplete; in checked studies, under half of the missing clones stem from an unresolved V gene, and the remainder is unexplained. Present in this sample are more than 50,000 clones, about 90% of which were seen just once. The top ten clones comprise about 0.49% of the sample. This receptor was taken from a female donor in good health, enrolled as a control in a pregnancy study. The material sequenced was CD4+ T cells from peripheral blood mononuclear cells, taken after pregnancy. Rearrangement joined TRBV9 to TRBJ1-4; possibly the D gene is TRBD1, per 5 matching bases. The sequenced DNA: TGTGCCAGCAGTAAAACGGGGGAGTTGGGGAATGAAAAACTGTTTTTT. The encoded protein is CASSKTGELGNEKLFF.